The T cell receptor (beta chain) described here comes from a study of blood T cell repertoires in COVID-19 (dated by TCRdb to 2019 to 2021). Looking at the study overall: Samples from collaborators originated in the United States, Italy and Spain and spanned both the acute and convalescent phases of COVID-19. The samples were drawn from the first 160 participants of the ongoing ImmuneRACE study and from over 950 subjects provided by 6 global collaborators. The repertoires were made available in a free public database intended to serve as a resource for research on the immune response to SARS-CoV-2. Where HLA class I and class II types were available, the types were taken from metadata supplied by the sample provider, not from assay-based typing. The sample metadata nearly always contained a de-identified subject ID, COVID-19 status, age in years and sex. The material from the prospective study consisted of cDNA or gDNA derived from T cells, B-cell-depleted T cells, or PBMCs. The dataset comprised deeply sampled blood TCRbeta repertoires from subjects exposed to, actively infected with, or recovered from COVID-19. Beyond this particular receptor, the publication reports: How much clinical and demographic metadata was included differed by source and by participant, and the metadata was provided uncurated.

TCRbeta CDR3 regions were amplified from genomic DNA by means of the immunoSEQ Assay, a bias-controlled multiplex PCR. The study's own analysis went as follows. Within the assay, amplification of reference gene primers was used to estimate how many nucleated cells each sample contained. To quantify the absolute abundance of each unique TCRbeta CDR3 rearrangement, sequence reads were collapsed and filtered. For each sample, productive Simpson clonality was calculated as the square root of Simpson's diversity index over productive rearrangements. TCRdb took this table from immuneACCESS and kept in-frame rearrangements with V and J called. Such tables lack part of the clones; where checked against another copy, unresolved V genes explain under half of the gap, and the rest is unexplained. The DNA was the basis for D and trimming; V, J and clone size are from that table. Recorded for this sample are 40,000 to 60,000 clones; about 88% of them occurred a single time. Clones ranked in the top ten supply 4.4% of the sample.

Between the V and J ends, shortened by 3 bases and 7 bases respectively, the junction contains 12 bases. Sequences SGHTA (CDR1) and FQGNSA (CDR2) are obtained from the germline V gene. From the cysteine up to the phenylalanine, the CDR3 has a length of 13 residues. Just the 39-base CDR3 DNA is kept, in frame starting at base 1. In the case of this clone: The specificity of this receptor is unknown. Base-call qualities are not available, and no considerably larger clone is one nucleotide away.

Collaborating institutions collected whole blood in K2EDTA tubes following their own protocols. Collaborator samples were shipped for TCRbeta analysis as frozen whole blood, isolated PBMCs, or DNA extracted from either sample type. This receptor chain uses TRBV7-2 and TRBJ1-2; the best D guess is TRBD1, with 6 bases matching. The clonotype originates from a man aged 45-65 years with active COVID-19. What was sequenced was peripheral blood. The CDR3 loop reads CASSFPNRVGYTF. The sequenced DNA is TGTGCCAGCAGCTTCCCGAACAGGGTTGGCTACACCTTC.